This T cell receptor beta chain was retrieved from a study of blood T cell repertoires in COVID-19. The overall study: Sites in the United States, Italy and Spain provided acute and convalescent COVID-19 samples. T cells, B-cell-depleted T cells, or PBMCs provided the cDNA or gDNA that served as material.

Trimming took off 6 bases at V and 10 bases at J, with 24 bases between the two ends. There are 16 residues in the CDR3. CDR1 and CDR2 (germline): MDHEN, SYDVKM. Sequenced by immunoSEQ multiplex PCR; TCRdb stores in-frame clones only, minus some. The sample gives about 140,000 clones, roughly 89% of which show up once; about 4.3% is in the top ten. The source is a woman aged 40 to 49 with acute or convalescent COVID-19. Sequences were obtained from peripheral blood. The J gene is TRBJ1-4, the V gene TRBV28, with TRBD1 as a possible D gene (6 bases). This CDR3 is CASSLRGGQDGSKLFF. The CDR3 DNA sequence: TGTGCCAGCAGCCTGCGCGGGGGGCAAGACGGTTCAAAACTGTTTTTT.